What follows are 30 T cell receptor beta chains derived from one specimen sequenced in a study of cytomegalovirus exposure and HLA in healthy donors. Here immunoSEQ multiplex PCR was the method, and the copy in TCRdb shows in-frame clones only, minus some. The sample carries around 62,000 clones, about 89% recorded once. Sequenced sample: PBMCs. The receptors were sampled from a woman between 18 and 29 years old in good health and CMV-seronegative.

The rearrangement uses TRBV7-2 and TRBJ2-1; 10 bases align to TRBD1. The CDR3 sequence is 14 residues long. V trimming: 6 bases; J trimming: 7 bases; junction bases outside the gene matches: 6. Germline V gene lookup returns CDR1 SGHTA and CDR2 FQGNSA. The CDR3 spells CASRSGQGVNEQFF. DNA for the CDR3: TGTGCCAGCAGGAGCGGACAGGGGGTTAATGAGCAGTTCTTC. The variable domain in full, with the rest retrieved from reference TRBV7-2 and TRBJ2-1, is GAGVSQSPSNKVTEKGKDVELRCDPISGHTALYWYRQSLGQGLEFLIYFQGNSAPDKSGLPSDRFSAERTGGSVSTLTIQRTQQEDSAVYLCASRSGQGVNEQFFGPGTRLTVL.

This clone was seen once. V and J are TRBV4-1 and TRBJ2-7; tentative D call: TRBD1 (6 bases). CDR3 size: 15 residues. Per germline, CDR1 MGHRA and CDR2 YSYEKL. V was shortened by 2 bases and J by 2 bases, with 13 bases between the two germline ends. CDR3 sequence reads: CASSQTGTLTYEQYF. CDR3 nucleotide sequence: TGCGCCAGCAGCCAAACTGGGACACTGACCTACGAGCAGTACTTC.

V and J are TRBV5-1 and TRBJ1-1; D is ambiguous. The CDR3 is made up of 14 amino acids. CDR1 SGHRS and CDR2 YFSETQ come from the germline V gene. V was cut by 0 bases and J by 1 base, with 7 bases left in between. CDR3 residues: CASSLGGWNTEAFF. The DNA for the CDR3 is TGCGCCAGCAGCTTGGGCGGATGGAACACTGAAGCTTTCTTT.

V and J are TRBV4-3 and TRBJ2-3, with 15 bases matching TRBD2. V was clipped by 1 base and J by 2 bases; unmatched bases: 10. The CDR3 covers 20 residues. CDR1 is LGHNA and CDR2 is YSLEER in the germline V gene. CDR3 protein: CASSQGSGGTSGGNTDTQYF. The CDR3 nucleotides read TGCGCCAGCAGCCAAGGGTCGGGCGGGACTAGCGGGGGGAACACAGATACGCAGTATTTT.

The genes are TRBV20-1 and TRBJ2-7, with a tentative D call TRBD1 (6 bases). The CDR3 runs 11 residues. Germline CDR1 reads DFQATT; CDR2 reads SNEGSKA (reference sequence). Trimming shortened V by 6 bases and J by 6 bases, and 12 bases separated the two germline ends. Here the CDR3 reads CSARGFGEQYF. As DNA, the CDR3 is TGCAGTGCCAGGGGCTTCGGCGAGCAGTACTTC.

The gene calls are TRBV10-2 and TRBJ1-2, with 8 bases aligning to TRBD1. Trimming cost V 0 bases and J 14 bases; bases outside gene matches: 8. Germline V gene data show CDR1 as WSHSY and CDR2 as SAAADI. This CDR3 region has 13 residues. DNA for the CDR3: TGCGCCAGCAGTGAGTCCGCTGGGACAGGCAGGACCTTC. Translating it yields CASSESAGTGRTF.

The genes are TRBV2 and TRBJ1-6; 8 bases line up with TRBD1. The CDR3 extends over 14 amino acids. V gave up 6 bases and J gave up 10 bases; unmatched junction bases: 8. Germline CDR1 and CDR2: SNHLY and FYNNEI. The CDR3 is CASRHDRGGSPLHF. CDR3 bases: TGTGCCAGCAGGCACGACAGGGGAGGGTCACCCCTCCACTTT.

This chain uses TRBV4-3 with TRBJ2-7; 8 bases are a match to TRBD2. The CDR3 consists of 15 residues. Trimming took 0 bases from V and 3 from J; bases not matched to a gene: 4. Germline values: CDR1 LGHNA, CDR2 YSLEER. The chain's CDR3 is CASSQDAGGLYEQYF. The CDR3 DNA reads as TGCGCCAGCAGCCAAGACGCGGGGGGCCTCTACGAGCAGTACTTC.

The chain combines TRBV7-2 with TRBJ1-3; perhaps TRBD1 as D (6 bases). The length of the CDR3 is 15 residues. Germline CDR1 reads SGHTA; CDR2 reads FQGNSA. Trimming left V 1 base short and J 7 bases short, with 14 bases between. The CDR3 coding sequence is TGTGCCAGCAGCTTAGAGGGGGTCGGAAGCAACACCATATATTTT. Translated: CASSLEGVGSNTIYF.

This chain links TRBV7-9 with TRBJ1-2; TRBD1 agrees at 8 bases. This CDR3 region has 14 residues. Germline assignment: CDR1 SEHNR and CDR2 FQNEAQ (reference sequence). Losses at the gene ends were 7 bases for V and 3 bases for J; bases not matched to a gene: 7. The CDR3 sequence is CASKSGGYDYGYTF. The CDR3 nucleotides are TGTGCCAGCAAATCAGGGGGCTATGACTATGGCTACACCTTC. Full variable domain (outside the CDR3, taken from reference TRBV7-9 and TRBJ1-2): DTGVSQNPRHKITKRGQNVTFRCDPISEHNRLYWYRQTLGQGPEFLTYFQNEAQLEKSRLLSDRFSAERPKGSFSTLEIQRTEQGDSAMYLCASKSGGYDYGYTFGSGTRLTVV.

The gene calls are TRBV7-3 and TRBJ1-2; TRBD1 aligns across 7 bases. V was pared by 3 bases and J by 10 bases, with 5 bases of the junction left unmatched. CDR1 SGHTA and CDR2 FQGTGA come from the germline V gene. The CDR3 has 12 residues. In DNA form, the CDR3 reads TGTGCCAGCAGCTTTGGGCAGGGGGACTACACCTTC. Encoded protein: CASSFGQGDYTF.

The CDR3 DNA is TGTGCCAGCAGTCATGGCCTTGGTCGCGGCTCCTACGAGCAGTACTTC. Its protein is CASSHGLGRGSYEQYF. The chain joins TRBV28 to TRBJ2-7; D is ambiguous. The V end was cut by 5 bases, the J end by 0 bases, with 17 bases between. Germline V gene sequence: CDR1 MDHEN, CDR2 SYDVKM. There are 16 residues in the CDR3.

This chain links TRBV20-1 with TRBJ2-1, with D hard to call. Germline V gives CDR1 DFQATT, CDR2 SNEGSKA (reference sequence). V was pared by 5 bases and J by 8 bases, with 10 bases between. The CDR3 has 11 amino acids. CDR3 sequence reads: CSAPSPHEQFF. The CDR3 coding sequence is TGCAGTGCTCCGTCCCCTCATGAGCAGTTCTTC.

V is TRBV18 and J is TRBJ2-1; the match to TRBD2 covers 10 bases. Germline trimming cut 2 bases from V and 2 bases from J; bases unmatched to any gene: 3. Per germline, CDR1 KGHSH and CDR2 LQKENI. This CDR3 has 16 amino acids. The CDR3 DNA reads as TGTGCCAGCTCACCAGGAGCGGGAGGGGCCTACAATGAGCAGTTCTTC. Its protein is CASSPGAGGAYNEQFF.

The chain joins TRBV19 to TRBJ2-2; 9 bases are a match to TRBD2. Germline V CDR1 and CDR2: LNHDA, SQIVND (reference sequence). The CDR3 spans 15 residues. V lost 4 bases to trimming and J lost 5 bases; unmatched junction nucleotides: 5. The CDR3 is CASSNSGSWTGELFF. The CDR3 nucleotides read TGTGCCAGTAGTAATAGCGGGAGCTGGACCGGGGAGCTGTTTTTT.

The genes are TRBV7-9 and TRBJ1-3, with D possibly matching TRBD1 (6 bases). V was shortened by 4 bases and J by 0 bases, with 13 bases between the two germline ends. The CDR3 sequence is 16 residues long. CDR1 SEHNR and CDR2 FQNEAQ come from the germline V gene (reference sequence). In DNA, the CDR3 is TGTGCCAGCAGCTCCCCAAGGGGGTTCTCTGGAAACACCATATATTTT. This sequence encodes CASSSPRGFSGNTIYF.

The CDR3 DNA reads as TGTGCCAGCAGCTTACTGACAGGGCCCCACGAGCAGTACTTC. Translating gives CASSLLTGPHEQYF. The chain couples TRBV11-2 to TRBJ2-7, with 7 bases fitting TRBD1. The CDR3 consists of 14 residues. Trimming at V came to 2 bases and at J to 5 bases, leaving 6 bases not matched to a gene. Germline V gene data show CDR1 as SGHAT and CDR2 as FQNNGV.

The chain employs TRBV11-3 and TRBJ1-2; no clear D gene. The V end was cut by 2 bases, the J end by 13 bases, with 14 bases between. Germline V gene sequence: CDR1 SGHNT, CDR2 YENEEA. The CDR3 has 12 amino acids. The CDR3 sequence is CASSLNDNRPTF. The CDR3 nucleotides are TGTGCCAGCAGCTTAAATGACAATCGACCCACCTTC.

The V and J genes are TRBV5-1 and TRBJ2-3; 10 bases map to TRBD2. Losses at the gene ends were 5 bases for V and 3 bases for J; bases not matched to a gene: 3. CDR1 is SGHRS and CDR2 is YFSETQ in the germline V gene. CDR3 length equals 14 residues. CDR3 in amino acids: CASRLAGETDTQYF. The CDR3 DNA sequence: TGCGCCAGCAGGCTAGCGGGGGAGACAGATACGCAGTATTTT.

This chain joins TRBV9 and TRBJ2-3, with 12 bases matching TRBD2. This CDR3 is built from 14 residues. V lost 5 bases, J lost 5 bases, and 3 bases stayed unmatched. Germline V lookup: CDR1 SGDLS, CDR2 YYNGEE. The CDR3 sequence is CASSSSGREDTQYF. The CDR3 DNA is TGTGCCAGCAGTTCTAGCGGGAGGGAAGATACGCAGTATTTT.

This clone was counted a single time. The chain carries TRBV27 and TRBJ2-1, with D perhaps matching TRBD2 (5 bases). Trimming removed 5 bases at V and 9 bases at J, with 23 bases between. The CDR3 has 16 amino acids. Germline values: CDR1 MNHEY, CDR2 SMNVEV (reference sequence). CDR3 coding DNA: TGTGCCAGCAGTCCTCTCCTATTGAGGGCTCCCGGTGAGCAGTTCTTC. Protein: CASSPLLLRAPGEQFF.

This chain links TRBV30 with TRBJ2-7; 8 bases agree with TRBD1. CDR1 and CDR2 from the germline V gene are GTSNPN and SVGIG (reference sequence). The CDR3 is 12 residues long. Unmatched junction bases numbered 6, after V lost 4 bases and J lost 7 bases. CDR3 in amino acids: CAWTDRAGEQYF. Written as DNA, the CDR3 is TGTGCCTGGACGGACAGGGCGGGGGAGCAGTACTTC.

CDR3 nucleotides: TGCGCCAGCAGCTTGCGCGGGGGGAGCTCCTACAATGAGCAGTTCTTC. Its protein product is CASSLRGGSSYNEQFF. The chain joins TRBV5-1 to TRBJ2-1, with 8 positions matching TRBD2. CDR1 and CDR2 from the germline V gene are SGHRS and YFSETQ. V lost 1 base to trimming and J lost 0 bases; unmatched junction nucleotides: 3. This CDR3 has 16 amino acids.

The chain joins TRBV6-5 to TRBJ2-3; the D is unclear. Trimming stripped 3 bases from V and 4 bases from J, with 14 bases between. The CDR3 totals 15 residues. Germline assignment: CDR1 MNHEY and CDR2 SVGAGI. CDR3 nucleotides: TGTGCCAGCAGTTATCAAGTGAGCGTCTCAGATACGCAGTATTTT. Translation: CASSYQVSVSDTQYF.

V and J are TRBV7-9 and TRBJ2-3; 8 nucleotides align to TRBD2. CDR3 length: 16 amino acids. Germline lookup yields CDR1 SEHNR and CDR2 FQNEAQ (reference sequence). V shed 0 bases, J shed 0 bases, and the junction held 2 bases outside the gene matches. The CDR3 nucleotides read TGTGCCAGCAGCTTAGCCCCTAGCGGGAGCACAGATACGCAGTATTTT. It specifies CASSLAPSGSTDTQYF.

The V and J genes are TRBV4-3 and TRBJ2-7; 7 bases fit TRBD1. Germline loops: CDR1 LGHNA, CDR2 YSLEER. The length of the CDR3 is 16 residues. The V segment lost 0 bases and the J segment 0 bases; nucleotides outside the gene matches: 5. The CDR3 bases are TGCGCCAGCAGCCAAGATCCAGGACAGGTCTCCTACGAGCAGTACTTC. Translating it yields CASSQDPGQVSYEQYF.

The chain is built from TRBV19 and TRBJ2-1, with 12 bases aligning to TRBD2. The CDR3 has 16 residues. The germline V gene encodes CDR1 LNHDA and CDR2 SQIVND (reference sequence). V trimming: 2 bases; J trimming: 8 bases; junction bases outside the gene matches: 7. This CDR3 reads CASSIRTSGMGYEQFF. In nucleotides, the CDR3 is TGTGCCAGTAGTATACGGACTAGCGGGATGGGCTATGAGCAGTTCTTC.

The chain combines TRBV7-9 with TRBJ2-1; weak D call: TRBD2 (6 bases). The CDR3 runs to 17 residues. From germline, CDR1 is SEHNR and CDR2 FQNEAQ (reference sequence). Deletions cut 4 bases from V and 4 bases from J, with 20 bases between. CDR3 DNA: TGTGCCAGCAGCTGGGGACTCCGGGACGGACTTTACAATGAGCAGTTCTTC. Translated, it gives CASSWGLRDGLYNEQFF.

The chain combines TRBV2 with TRBJ2-2; 9 bases are a match to TRBD1. The CDR3 runs 16 residues. Germline V gene data show CDR1 as SNHLY and CDR2 as FYNNEI. Trimming cost V 5 bases and J 1 base; bases outside gene matches: 5. DNA of the CDR3: TGTGCCAGCAGTAGATGGGGACAGGGGAACACCGGGGAGCTGTTTTTT. Encoded protein: CASSRWGQGNTGELFF.

The chain links TRBV7-9 to TRBJ2-1, with a tentative D call TRBD2 (6 bases). The CDR3 sequence is 13 residues long. Trimming shortened V by 5 bases and J by 6 bases, and 11 bases separated the two germline ends. CDR1 SEHNR and CDR2 FQNEAQ come from the germline V gene (reference sequence). CDR3: CASSRGTLNEQFF. The CDR3, as DNA: TGTGCCAGCAGCCGCGGGACGCTCAATGAGCAGTTCTTC.